The clone carrying this TCR beta chain was counted a single time. The CDR3 loop spans 13 amino acids. With 5 bases removed from V and 4 bases from J, the gap between germline ends came to 11 bases. Germline CDR1 reads MDHEN; CDR2 reads SYDVKM. The data are from a study of blood T cell repertoires in COVID-19. Study-wide background: COVID-19 samples from acute and convalescent phases originated in the United States, Italy and Spain. T cells, B-cell-depleted T cells, or PBMCs provided the cDNA or gDNA that served as material.

Original data processing: Reference gene primer amplification in the assay estimated nucleated cell counts. TCRdb's copy holds only in-frame clones and misses some; the assay was immunoSEQ multiplex PCR. The V and J calls and clone size were taken over from that table, and D and trimming were inferred from the DNA. The sample holds tens of thousands of clones, over 80% seen once. Sequencing was done on a sample of peripheral blood. This clonotype originated in a woman of 80 years or more with active or convalescent COVID-19. V usage is TRBV28 and J usage is TRBJ1-1, with a weak D call TRBD1 (5 bases). Written as DNA, the CDR3 is TGTGCCAGCAGTAACGGGGGATTCACTGAAGCTTTCTTT. This encodes CASSNGGFTEAFF.